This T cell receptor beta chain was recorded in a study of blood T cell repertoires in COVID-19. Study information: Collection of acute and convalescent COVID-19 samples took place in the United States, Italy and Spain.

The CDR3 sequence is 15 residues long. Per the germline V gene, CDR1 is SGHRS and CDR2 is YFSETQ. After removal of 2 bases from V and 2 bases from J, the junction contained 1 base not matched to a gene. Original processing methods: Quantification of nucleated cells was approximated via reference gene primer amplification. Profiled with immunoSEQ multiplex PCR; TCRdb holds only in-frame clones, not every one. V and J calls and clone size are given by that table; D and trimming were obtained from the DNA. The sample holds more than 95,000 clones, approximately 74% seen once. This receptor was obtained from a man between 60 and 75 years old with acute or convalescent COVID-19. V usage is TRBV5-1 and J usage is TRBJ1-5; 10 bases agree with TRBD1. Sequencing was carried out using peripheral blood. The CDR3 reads CASSFGTGGNQPQHF. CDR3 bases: TGCGCCAGCAGCTTCGGGACAGGGGGCAATCAGCCCCAGCATTTT.